The present entry profiles one T cell receptor beta chain with its context. Its antigen is undetermined. Per germline, CDR1 SGHNT and CDR2 YYREEE (reference sequence). The CDR3 spans 16 residues. V lost 0 bases and J lost 3; bases outside the gene matches: 6. In the source study's methods: Junction-only immunoSEQ sequences carried no quality scores, so filtering differed. Profiling relied on immunoSEQ multiplex PCR, and the TCRdb table lists in-frame clones only, not all of them. D and trimming come from the DNA, and the V and J calls and clone size come from that table. Of roughly 2,500,000 clones in the sample, 80% to 95% were seen once. The data were taken from a study of shared clonotypes between healthy human individuals. Background on the study: Each donor had three CD4 naive, three CD4 memory, two CD8 naive and one CD8 memory plate. Regarding the study as a whole: Limitation of the genetic and exposure-history diversity represented came from the few donors. Only blood was sampled, and tissue TCR repertoires likely differ from blood ones.

The V gene is TRBV5-4, the J gene TRBJ1-5, with 7 bases matching TRBD1. Sequenced material: naive CD4+ T cells from PBMCs. Subset noted: CD45RA+ positively selected. The TCR was taken from a man between 18 and 35 years old in good health. Some clones in this sample may be carry-over from other donors' samples. This CDR3 is CASSLGTGDNNQPQHF. As DNA, the CDR3 is TGTGCCAGCAGCTTGGGCACAGGGGACAACAATCAGCCCCAGCATTTT.